This TCR beta chain stems from a study of glioma-infiltrating T cells after dendritic cell vaccination. Study overall: Autologous tumor lysate-pulsed dendritic cell vaccination was given between about 2003 and 2013.

Germline lookup yields CDR1 MNHEY and CDR2 SMNVEV (reference sequence). The length of the CDR3 is 15 residues. Unmatched junction bases numbered 2, after V lost 4 bases and J lost 0 bases. Some clones are missing from TCRdb's copy, which holds only in-frame ones; the method was immunoSEQ multiplex PCR. The table lists 100,000 or so clones, just over 85% of them singletons. Only patients with spare fresh-frozen tumor and over two years of follow-up were included. Blood PBMC samples: pre-vaccination, two weeks post third vaccination, and at tumor progression. The V gene is TRBV27, the J gene TRBJ1-5, with 8 bases identical to TRBD1. The TCR originated in a human donor with glioblastoma. Specimen: blood, collected before dendritic cell vaccination. The CDR3 is CASSSGQASNQPQHF. In nucleotides, the CDR3 is TGTGCCAGCAGTTCGGGACAGGCTAGCAATCAGCCCCAGCATTTT.